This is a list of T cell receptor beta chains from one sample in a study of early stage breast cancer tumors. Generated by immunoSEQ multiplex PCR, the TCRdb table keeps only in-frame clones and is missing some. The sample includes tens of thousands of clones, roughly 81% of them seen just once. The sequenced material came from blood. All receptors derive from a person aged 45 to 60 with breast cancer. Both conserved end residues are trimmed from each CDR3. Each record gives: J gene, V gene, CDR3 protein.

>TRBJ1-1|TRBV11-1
ASSLVGTGEEAF
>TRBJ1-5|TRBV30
AWSVGQGRQPQH
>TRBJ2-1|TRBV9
ASSVVLAGVNEQF
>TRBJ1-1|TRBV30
AWSVSPTGGTEAF
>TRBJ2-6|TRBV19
ASAGEGANVLT
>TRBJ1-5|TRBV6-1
ATREYSGEPQH
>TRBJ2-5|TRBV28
ASSLNDRTQY
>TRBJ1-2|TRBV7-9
ASSFSGTADYGYT
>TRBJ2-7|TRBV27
ASSLVTASSYEQY
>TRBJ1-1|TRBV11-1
ASSAQDPGQGFEAF
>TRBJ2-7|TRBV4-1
ASSHPSGEQY
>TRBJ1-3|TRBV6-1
ASSATGNTIY
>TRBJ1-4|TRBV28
ASSLPGLATNEKLF
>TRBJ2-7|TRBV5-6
ASSLWAGNYEQY
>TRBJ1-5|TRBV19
ASTVGGQHNQPQH
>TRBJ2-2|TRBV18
ASSPGTGNTGELF
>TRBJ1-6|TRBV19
ASSPRQGSNSPLH
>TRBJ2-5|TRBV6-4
ASRLGQETQY
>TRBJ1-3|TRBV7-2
ASSSEGGLSNTIY
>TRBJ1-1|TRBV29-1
SVAEGNTEAF
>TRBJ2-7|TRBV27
ASSFSPPASYEQY
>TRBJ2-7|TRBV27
ASSLSAGGPVEQY